The table lists the clone carrying this TCR beta chain with a count of one. Its specificity is unknown. The entry originates in a study of CD4+ T cells in melanoma. Overall study findings and caveats: A reported correlation linked neoantigen-specific CD4+ T cells to CD8+, macrophage and B cell function. Diverse differentiation states were reported for melanoma neoantigen-specific CD4+ T cells.

Using immunoSEQ multiplex PCR, the repertoire was profiled, and TCRdb retains in-frame clones only, with some absent. The sample holds roughly 150,000 clones, around 90% seen once. The CDR3 has 16 residues. V lost 1 base, J lost 3 bases, and 9 bases stayed unmatched. Germline assignment: CDR1 SGHRS and CDR2 YFSETQ. The chain carries TRBV5-1 and TRBJ2-5; 7 positions agree with TRBD2. This receptor was taken from a human donor with melanoma. CDR3 coding DNA: TGCGCCAGCAGCTTGCTTGCTAGCGGAACCGAAGAGACCCAGTACTTC. The encoded protein is CASSLLASGTEETQYF.